This T cell receptor (beta chain) emerged from a study of blood T cells in healthy people across ages. Regarding the study as a whole: A greater number of naive CD4+ cells and higher diversity distinguished long-lived donors from aged donors. Researchers judged that diversity estimates from one million T cells fell short of true values.

A second PCR of roughly 7 to 11 cycles used a sample-barcoded 5' primer and a J-beta primer mix. TCRdb ran MiXCR on the 5' RACE reads and lists one entry per CDR3 protein. Among more than 1 million distinct CDR3 sequences, over 35% were seen once, and the ten largest hold under 20%. Concerning this clonotype itself: Antigen: not known.

It was about 9.4 milliliters of peripheral blood that were drawn from each donor. Material: blood. The receptor was derived from a woman aged 55-70 years in good health.

The CDR3 loop reads CSMSVTSTDTQYF. The DNA for the CDR3 is TGCAGCATGAGCGTAACTAGCACAGATACGCAGTATTTT. The chain has TRBV29-1 and TRBJ2-3; no firm D call. Germline V gene sequence: CDR1 SQVTM, CDR2 ANQGSEA. Between the trimmed V and J ends, which lost 8 bases and 0 bases, there was a span of 12 bases. CDR3 length: 13 residues.